Each of the 28 T cell receptor beta chains below was sequenced from the same sample in a study of cytomegalovirus exposure and HLA in healthy donors. PCR involved 60 Vbeta and 13 Jbeta primers. Using immunoSEQ multiplex PCR, the repertoire was profiled, and TCRdb retains in-frame clones only, with some absent. The profile shows around 190,000 clones, almost 85% of them singletons. The specimen was PBMCs. The receptors here all came from a woman between 50 and 59 years old in good health and CMV-seronegative.

The chain combines TRBV11-2 with TRBJ2-2; tentative D call: TRBD2 (5 bases). Per germline, CDR1 SGHAT and CDR2 FQNNGV. V was shortened by 1 base and J by 5 bases, with 14 bases between the two germline ends. The CDR3 is made up of 16 amino acids. The CDR3 protein is CASSLGLAGVTGELFF. CDR3 in DNA: TGTGCCAGCAGCTTAGGGCTAGCAGGTGTTACCGGGGAGCTGTTTTTT.

The gene calls are TRBV7-9 and TRBJ2-7; perhaps TRBD2 as D (5 bases). With 7 bases removed from V and 1 base from J, the gap between germline ends came to 11 bases. In germline, CDR1 is SEHNR, CDR2 FQNEAQ (reference sequence). The CDR3 loop spans 13 amino acids. CDR3 sequence reads: CASTTSGSYEQYF. The CDR3 DNA follows: TGTGCCAGCACCACCTCGGGGTCCTACGAGCAGTACTTC.

The V gene is TRBV13, the J gene TRBJ1-2, with D maybe TRBD1 (5 bases). This CDR3 region has 14 residues. Germline V gene sequence: CDR1 PRHDT, CDR2 FYEKMQ (reference sequence). V lost 1 base and J 2 bases, leaving 8 bases between the germline ends. As DNA, the CDR3 is TGTGCCAGCAGCTTAGCCGGGGGGAACTATGGCTACACCTTC. Protein product: CASSLAGGNYGYTF. The full variable domain, in which reference TRBV13 and TRBJ1-2 provide the parts outside the CDR3, is AAGVIQSPRHLIKEKRETATLKCYPIPRHDTVYWYQQGPGQDPQFLISFYEKMQSDKGSIPDRFSAQQFSDYHSELNMSSLELGDSALYFCASSLAGGNYGYTFGSGTRLTVV.

The CDR3 reads CASSGQIINSPLHF. As DNA, the CDR3 is TGTGCCAGTTCCGGACAGATAATCAATTCACCCCTCCACTTT. V is TRBV6-1 and J is TRBJ1-6, with D possibly being TRBD1 (6 bases). In germline, CDR1 is MNHNS, CDR2 SASEGT. The CDR3 totals 14 residues. The V gene lost 9 bases and the J gene lost 7 bases, with 16 bases spanning the gap.

The chain recombines TRBV2 with TRBJ2-7, with D perhaps matching TRBD2 (5 bases). CDR1 and CDR2 from the germline V gene are SNHLY and FYNNEI. V shed 7 bases and J shed 3 bases, with 13 bases lying between them. The CDR3 loop spans 13 amino acids. Here the CDR3 reads CASNREGRYEQYF. Written as DNA, the CDR3 is TGTGCCAGCAACCGCGAGGGCCGCTACGAGCAGTACTTC.

This chain uses TRBV5-1 with TRBJ1-1, with D possibly being TRBD1 (6 bases). CDR1 is SGHRS and CDR2 is YFSETQ in the germline V gene. The CDR3 runs to 12 residues. V dropped 3 bases and J dropped 7 bases, with 10 bases sitting between them. DNA for the CDR3: TGCGCCAGCAGCTCCGACAGGTTTGAAGCTTTCTTT. Protein: CASSSDRFEAFF. Filled out from reference TRBV5-1 and TRBJ1-1, the complete variable domain reads KAGVTQTPRYLIKTRGQQVTLSCSPISGHRSVSWYQQTPGQGLQFLFEYFSETQRNKGNFPGRFSGRQFSNSRSEMNVSTLELGDSALYLCASSSDRFEAFFGQGTRLTVV.

The chain couples TRBV7-2 to TRBJ1-2; D gene ambiguous. Germline loops: CDR1 SGHTA, CDR2 FQGNSA. The CDR3 has 15 amino acids. V lost 3 bases and J lost 6, with 17 bases in between. CDR3 loop: CASSFYRVGADGYTF. In DNA form, the CDR3 reads TGTGCCAGCAGCTTTTATCGGGTCGGTGCGGATGGCTACACCTTC.

The chain combines TRBV28 with TRBJ2-3; tentative D call: TRBD2 (5 bases). This CDR3 region has 14 residues. The germline V gene encodes CDR1 MDHEN and CDR2 SYDVKM. Trimming stripped 2 bases from V and 5 bases from J, with 11 bases between. The CDR3 loop reads CASSLTSIEDTQYF. In DNA, the CDR3 is TGTGCCAGCAGTTTAACTAGTATCGAAGATACGCAGTATTTT.

This chain joins TRBV27 and TRBJ2-7; the match to TRBD1 covers 8 bases. V lost 5 bases to trimming and J lost 0 bases; unmatched junction nucleotides: 9. The CDR3 covers 16 residues. In germline, CDR1 is MNHEY, CDR2 SMNVEV (reference sequence). DNA for the CDR3: TGTGCCAGCAGTCCTCGGACAGGGACTCTCTCCTACGAGCAGTACTTC. Protein: CASSPRTGTLSYEQYF.

The chain has TRBV6-5 and TRBJ1-1; D gene unclear. CDR3 length: 12 residues. V gave up 5 bases and J gave up 3 bases, with 7 bases separating them. The germline V gene encodes CDR1 MNHEY and CDR2 SVGAGI. CDR3 amino acids: CASSPPYTEAFF. The CDR3 nucleotides read TGTGCCAGCAGTCCCCCCTACACTGAAGCTTTCTTT.

The CDR3 sequence: CASRVAGATVREYF. CDR3 in DNA: TGTGCCAGCAGAGTAGCGGGAGCTACCGTTAGAGAGTACTTC. This chain uses TRBV7-2 with TRBJ2-5; 9 nucleotides line up with TRBD2. The CDR3 is 14 residues long. Germline assignment: CDR1 SGHTA and CDR2 FQGNSA. J was trimmed by 12 bases and V by 6 bases; bases with no gene match: 14. Complete variable domain (other parts from reference TRBV7-2 and TRBJ2-5): GAGVSQSPSNKVTEKGKDVELRCDPISGHTALYWYRQSLGQGLEFLIYFQGNSAPDKSGLPSDRFSAERTGGSVSTLTIQRTQQEDSAVYLCASRVAGATVREYFGPGTRLLVL.

The V gene is TRBV7-9, the J gene TRBJ2-7, with TRBD2 matching 8 bases. The CDR3 covers 15 residues. Germline-derived CDR1 and CDR2 are SEHNR and FQNEAQ (reference sequence). V gave up 0 bases and J gave up 2 bases; unmatched junction bases: 3. CDR3 in amino acids: CASSLATSVAYEQYF. CDR3 bases: TGTGCCAGCAGCTTAGCGACTAGCGTGGCCTACGAGCAGTACTTC. The whole variable domain, filled in from reference TRBV7-9 and TRBJ2-7, reads DTGVSQNPRHKITKRGQNVTFRCDPISEHNRLYWYRQTLGQGPEFLTYFQNEAQLEKSRLLSDRFSAERPKGSFSTLEIQRTEQGDSAMYLCASSLATSVAYEQYFGPGTRLTVT.

The rearrangement joins TRBV15 to TRBJ2-6; possibly TRBD1 for D (5 bases). CDR1 and CDR2 from the germline V gene are LNHNV and YYDKDF (reference sequence). V was shortened by 1 base and J by 10 bases, with 11 bases between the two germline ends. This CDR3 region has 14 residues. CDR3 in amino acids: CATSRGTRPNVLTF. The CDR3 nucleotides are TGTGCCACCAGCAGAGGGACACGTCCAAACGTCCTGACTTTC.

This clone has just one count. CDR3 bases: TGTGCCAGCACCCCGCGGACTAGTGTATACGAGCAGTACTTC. Residues: CASTPRTSVYEQYF. The gene calls are TRBV2 and TRBJ2-5, with TRBD2 identical over 7 bases. The J call is doubtful: the DNA matches TRBJ2-7 better. Germline lookup yields CDR1 SNHLY and CDR2 FYNNEI. The CDR3 runs 14 residues.

V usage is TRBV28 and J usage is TRBJ2-7, with D perhaps TRBD1 (6 bases). V gave up 2 bases and J gave up 3 bases, with 8 bases separating them. From germline, CDR1 is MDHEN and CDR2 SYDVKM. The CDR3 consists of 13 residues. The CDR3 DNA reads TGTGCCAGCAGTTTACAGGGGAACTACGAGCAGTACTTC. As protein: CASSLQGNYEQYF.

The genes are TRBV4-1 and TRBJ2-2; 8 bases match TRBD2. The CDR3 length is 18 residues. After removal of 1 base from V and 7 bases from J, the junction contained 14 bases not matched to a gene. Germline V gene sequence: CDR1 MGHRA, CDR2 YSYEKL. The CDR3 region has the DNA TGCGCCAGCAGCCAAGGCCCCCCGGGAGGGGTCTTTGGCGGGGAGCTGTTTTTT. The encoded protein is CASSQGPPGGVFGGELFF.

The chain employs TRBV7-2 and TRBJ2-7, with D possibly being TRBD1 (5 bases). The CDR3 has 15 amino acids. Germline CDR1 SGHTA, CDR2 FQGNSA. V dropped 1 base and J dropped 5 bases, with 15 bases sitting between them. The CDR3 coding sequence is TGTGCCAGCAGCTTAGTTTTAACGGGCAGGGACGAGCAGTACTTC. Protein: CASSLVLTGRDEQYF.

The chain is built from TRBV28 and TRBJ1-2, with D perhaps TRBD1 (6 bases). Deletions cut 4 bases from V and 4 bases from J, with 16 bases between. CDR3 size: 15 residues. Germline CDR1 is MDHEN and CDR2 is SYDVKM. CDR3 protein: CASSWGPQRSYGYTF. CDR3 DNA: TGTGCCAGCAGTTGGGGGCCTCAAAGGAGCTATGGCTACACCTTC.

This chain links TRBV5-1 with TRBJ2-1; TRBD2 aligns across 11 bases. After removal of 0 bases from V and 5 bases from J, the junction contained 7 bases not matched to a gene. Germline assignment: CDR1 SGHRS and CDR2 YFSETQ. The CDR3 sequence is 17 residues long. The chain's CDR3 is CASSLAIRLAGNNEQFF. CDR3 sequence (DNA): TGCGCCAGCAGCTTGGCCATCAGACTAGCGGGAAACAATGAGCAGTTCTTC.

The chain is built from TRBV28 and TRBJ2-5, with 7 bases matching TRBD1. Matching the DNA end better, TRBJ2-7 makes the J call doubtful. Germline assignment: CDR1 MDHEN and CDR2 SYDVKM. There are 14 residues in the CDR3. The CDR3 reads CASSIGQAIYEQYF. The CDR3 DNA sequence: TGTGCCAGCAGTATAGGACAGGCAATCTACGAGCAGTACTTC.

As concerns this clone: One end of the junction varies from germline; a read error may be responsible. J is TRBJ2-1 and V is TRBV5-6, with 8 bases identical to TRBD1. The germline V gene encodes CDR1 SGHDT and CDR2 YYEEEE. There are 13 residues in the CDR3. The CDR3 reads CASSQGQEGTRVF. The DNA for the CDR3 is TGTGCCAGCAGCCAGGGACAGGAGGGGACGAGGGTCTTC.

This clone was picked up a small number of times. The rearrangement uses TRBV14 and TRBJ2-2; unclear D gene. Germline assignment: CDR1 SGHDN and CDR2 FVKESK. This CDR3 comprises 17 residues. V lost 0 bases and J lost 4, with 15 bases in between. The CDR3 sequence is CASSQDWQAFGTGELFF. CDR3 nucleotide sequence: TGTGCCAGCAGCCAAGATTGGCAGGCCTTTGGCACCGGGGAGCTGTTTTTT.

V is TRBV18 and J is TRBJ2-5, with 7 bases matching TRBD1. This CDR3 spans 15 amino acids. Germline V gene sequence: CDR1 KGHSH, CDR2 LQKENI. Germline trimming cut 2 bases from V and 2 bases from J; bases unmatched to any gene: 5. The CDR3: CASSPGTVLQETQYF. The CDR3 DNA is TGTGCCAGCTCACCAGGGACAGTGTTACAAGAGACCCAGTACTTC.

V and J are TRBV9 and TRBJ2-5; 7 nucleotides match TRBD2. Germline loops: CDR1 SGDLS, CDR2 YYNGEE. The CDR3 runs 16 residues. J lost 2 bases, V lost 0 bases, and 7 bases had no gene match. The DNA of the CDR3 is TGTGCCAGCAGCGTAGCCCCCTCTAGCGGACAAGAGACCCAGTACTTC. Protein: CASSVAPSSGQETQYF. The full variable domain, its missing parts supplied by reference TRBV9 and TRBJ2-5, is DSGVTQTPKHLITATGQRVTLRCSPRSGDLSVYWYQQSLDQGLQFLIQYYNGEERAKGNILERFSAQQFPDLHSELNLSSLELGDSALYFCASSVAPSSGQETQYFGPGTRLLVL.

V usage is TRBV5-4 and J usage is TRBJ2-1; 7 bases match TRBD2. CDR1 SGHNT and CDR2 YYREEE come from the germline V gene (reference sequence). This CDR3 is built from 15 residues. J was trimmed by 5 bases and V by 1 base; bases with no gene match: 6. CDR3 region: CASSLREVWDNEQFF. Here the CDR3 DNA reads TGTGCCAGCAGCTTGCGGGAGGTGTGGGACAATGAGCAGTTCTTC.

The rearrangement uses TRBV5-6 and TRBJ1-2; tentative D call: TRBD1 (5 bases). V was trimmed by 0 bases and J by 1 base, leaving 10 bases between them. Germline V gives CDR1 SGHDT, CDR2 YYEEEE. The CDR3 totals 15 residues. The CDR3 region has the DNA TGTGCCAGCAGCTTGGGGGGCGGAAGTAACTATGGCTACACCTTC. The encoded protein is CASSLGGGSNYGYTF.

The chain has TRBV15 and TRBJ1-4, with 8 bases matching TRBD1. The CDR3 loop spans 14 amino acids. After removal of 3 bases from V and 3 bases from J, the junction contained 0 bases not matched to a gene. Germline V gives CDR1 LNHNV, CDR2 YYDKDF (reference sequence). CDR3 protein: CATSRDRANEKLFF. The CDR3 DNA follows: TGTGCCACCAGCAGGGACAGGGCTAATGAAAAACTGTTTTTT.

V and J are TRBV6-4 and TRBJ2-3, with D perhaps matching TRBD2 (5 bases). V gave up 3 bases and J gave up 6 bases, with 16 bases separating them. The CDR3 is made up of 15 amino acids. Per the germline V gene, CDR1 is MRHNA and CDR2 is SNTAGT. The CDR3 here is CASSESGNPGDTQYF. The CDR3 DNA is TGTGCCAGCAGTGAGAGCGGCAACCCGGGCGATACGCAGTATTTT.